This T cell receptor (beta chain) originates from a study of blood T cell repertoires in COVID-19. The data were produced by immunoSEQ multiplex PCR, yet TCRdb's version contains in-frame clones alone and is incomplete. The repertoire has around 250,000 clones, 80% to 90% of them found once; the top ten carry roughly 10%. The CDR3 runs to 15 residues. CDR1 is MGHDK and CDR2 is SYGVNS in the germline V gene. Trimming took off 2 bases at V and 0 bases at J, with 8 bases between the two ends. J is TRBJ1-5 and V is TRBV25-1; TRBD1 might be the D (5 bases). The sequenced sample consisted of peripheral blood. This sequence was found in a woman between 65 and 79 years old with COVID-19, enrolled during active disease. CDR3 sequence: CASSENRNSNQPQHF. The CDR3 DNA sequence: TGTGCCAGCAGTGAAAACAGGAATAGCAATCAGCCCCAGCATTTT.